The TCR beta chain described here comes from a study of shared clonotypes between healthy human individuals. TCRdb keeps only in-frame clones here, not all; method: immunoSEQ multiplex PCR. The table records around 2.1 million clones, 85% to 95% of them present only once. Naive CD8 cells were CD45RO-negative, positively selected for CCR7, excluding terminally differentiated effector memory CD45RA+ cells. Germline V gives CDR1 SGHNT, CDR2 YYREEE (reference sequence). Trimming pared 0 bases from V and 2 bases from J, leaving 11 bases between. The CDR3 extends over 15 amino acids. This clonotype was obtained from a man aged 18-30 years in good health. Some clones in this sample may be carry-over from other donors' samples. The sample was naive CD8+ T cells from PBMCs. V gene TRBV5-4 combines with J gene TRBJ1-1, with TRBD1 as a possible D gene (5 bases). This CDR3 reads CASSLERRDNTEAFF. CDR3 DNA: TGTGCCAGCAGCTTGGAGCGTAGGGACAACACTGAAGCTTTCTTT.